The entry that follows covers one TCR beta chain sequence. Its antigen is not identified. Unique molecular identifiers tagged the TCRbeta library. MiXCR, applied by TCRdb to the PCR reads, yields one record per CDR3 protein. Here the sample spans 250,000 to 400,000 distinct CDR3 sequences, approximately 20% being singletons. The CDR3 runs to 14 residues. Germline V gene data show CDR1 as KGHDR and CDR2 as SFDVKD. Unmatched junction bases numbered 6, after V lost 6 bases and J lost 5 bases. This entry comes from a study of T-cell reconstitution after alpha-beta-depleted transplantation in children. Whole-study findings and limits: One year post-transplant, T-cell counts and diversity were largely derived from T cells produced anew. Two months or so post-transplant, alpha-beta T cells reportedly derived from several hundred expanded graft clones.

The sequence came from a male patient under 18 who had a stem cell transplant for acute lymphoblastic leukemia, so the T cells may come from the graft donor. This specimen was PBMCs, mostly from graft donor cells, taken 180 days after TCRalphabeta/CD19-depleted stem cell transplant. The chain carries TRBV24-1 and TRBJ2-3; TRBD1 matches at 8 bases. The chain's CDR3 is CATSPDRGLDTQYF. Here the CDR3 DNA reads TGTGCCACCAGTCCAGACAGGGGCTTAGATACGCAGTATTTT.